The source of this T cell receptor (beta chain) is a study of T-cell memory formation after mild COVID-19. For the study at large: Clusters of TCRs were largely donor specific.

This clonotype was seen repeatedly, ten times or more. The antigen is unknown. Points from the study as a whole: Clones contracting day 15 to 85 were balanced CD4/CD8; later expanders leaned CD4+.

TCRdb recomputed calls from the 5' RACE reads with MiXCR, one row per CDR3 protein. The sample holds more than 120,000 distinct CDR3 sequences, approximately 5.7% seen once. Material: PBMCs or a T cell subset sorted from them (not recorded which). The TCR comes from an adult woman who had mild COVID-19 (a few samples of this study predate the infection). Cell type and time point are not known.

CDR3 DNA sequence: TGCGCCAGCAGCCAAGATTTGACAGGGGAACAGCCCCAGCATTTT. Translated: CASSQDLTGEQPQHF. J is TRBJ1-5 and V is TRBV4-3, with TRBD1 matching 8 bases. Germline V gene lookup returns CDR1 LGHNA and CDR2 YSLEER. V gave up 0 bases and J gave up 7 bases; unmatched junction bases: 5. This CDR3 comprises 15 residues.